The 7 T cell receptor beta chains below come from one sample, sequenced in a study of cytomegalovirus exposure and HLA in healthy donors. PCR employed 60 Vbeta and 13 Jbeta primers. The assay was immunoSEQ multiplex PCR, and TCRdb's table has in-frame clones only and misses some. This sample has 150,000 to 180,000 clones, with 80% found just once. The material sequenced was PBMCs. These receptors originate from a woman in her forties in good health and CMV-seropositive.

This clone has a single count. This chain links TRBV2 with TRBJ2-3, with TRBD2 identical over 11 bases. V was clipped by 7 bases and J by 3 bases; unmatched bases: 12. The germline V gene has CDR1 SNHLY and CDR2 FYNNEI. The CDR3 consists of 17 residues. In DNA, the CDR3 is TGTGCCAGCAAGGAGGGGCCCGGGACTAGCGGTACAGATACGCAGTATTTT. Translation: CASKEGPGTSGTDTQYF.

The rearrangement links TRBV27 to TRBJ2-3, with 9 bases matching TRBD2. The CDR3 covers 14 residues. The V gene end was trimmed by 5 bases and the J gene end by 6 bases; junction bases not matched to a gene: 6. Germline CDR1 and CDR2: MNHEY and SMNVEV (reference sequence). CDR3 coding DNA: TGTGCCAGCAGTACGGGACTAGCAACGGATACGCAGTATTTT. Translating it yields CASSTGLATDTQYF.

This chain joins TRBV6-5 and TRBJ1-5, with no clear D. This CDR3 has 13 amino acids. Germline CDR1 and CDR2: MNHEY and SVGAGI. V gave up 2 bases and J gave up 2 bases, with 4 bases separating them. The CDR3 region has the DNA TGTGCCAGCAGTTACGGAGGCAATCAGCCCCAGCATTTT. It yields the protein CASSYGGNQPQHF.

This rearrangement joins TRBV7-9 to TRBJ2-2, with 11 nucleotides matching TRBD1. The germline V gene encodes CDR1 SEHNR and CDR2 FQNEAQ (reference sequence). V shed 8 bases and J 5 bases; nucleotides not matched to a gene: 4. The CDR3 totals 14 residues. Written as DNA, the CDR3 is TGTGCCAGCCCGGACAGGGGGCTTACCGGGGAGCTGTTTTTT. It yields the protein CASPDRGLTGELFF.

The chain carries TRBV19 and TRBJ2-5, with 7 bases identical to TRBD2. The CDR3 runs to 13 residues. V was pared by 4 bases and J by 2 bases, with 1 base of the junction left unmatched. Germline lookup yields CDR1 LNHDA and CDR2 SQIVND (reference sequence). The CDR3 nucleotides read TGTGCCAGTAGTACGGGACTACAAGAGACCCAGTACTTC. Its protein product is CASSTGLQETQYF.

In its sample, this clone was seen a few times. The CDR3 DNA sequence: TGCGCCAGCAGCTTGGACAGGGGAGCGGCGTGGGAGACCCAGTACTTC. It codes for CASSLDRGAAWETQYF. The gene calls are TRBV5-1 and TRBJ2-5, with 7 bases identical to TRBD1. J was trimmed by 5 bases and V by 0 bases; bases with no gene match: 10. Germline values: CDR1 SGHRS, CDR2 YFSETQ. The CDR3 totals 16 residues.

The rearrangement links TRBV18 to TRBJ2-7; TRBD2 matches at 7 bases. Germline values: CDR1 KGHSH, CDR2 LQKENI. The CDR3 has 14 amino acids. J lost 4 bases, V lost 6 bases, and 9 bases had no gene match. DNA for the CDR3: TGTGCCAGCTCCCGGGGGACTAACCCTTACGAGCAGTACTTC. It specifies CASSRGTNPYEQYF.